These T cell receptor gamma chains were read from a single sample in a study of gammadelta T cells in human blood. TCRdb re-processed the RT-PCR reads via CATT. The sample yields approximately 100 gamma-chain clones, 12% seen once. What was sequenced was non-Vgamma9Vdelta2 gamma-delta T cells from infant blood. The receptors here all came from a human donor. The CDR3 runs from the conserved cysteine through the conserved F or W. Clone size is stated in some rows and not others, as once, few, many or a class when expanded.

v_gene	abundance	j_gene	CDR3nt	CDR3aa
TRGV10	hyperexpanded	TRGJP1	TGTGCTGCGTGGGCCCATACCACTGGTTGGTTCAAGATATTT	CAAWAHTTGWFKIF
TRGV4	hyperexpanded	TRGJ1/TRGJ2	TGTGCCACCTGGGATGGGCGATATAAGAAACTCTTT	CATWDGRYKKLF
TRGV9	hyperexpanded	TRGJ1/TRGJ2	TGTGCCTTGTGGGAGCTGCCCGTCGGGATTAACCTGAGTTATTATAAGAAACTCTTT	CALWELPVGINLSYYKKLF
TRGV2	hyperexpanded	TRGJ1/TRGJ2	TGTGCCACCTGGGACGGGCCCAATTATTATAAGAAACTCTTT	CATWDGPNYYKKLF
TRGV11	NA	TRGJP2	NA	CACWIRPKGEDWIKKFAKGARLIVTSPAGKTF
TRGV4	large	TRGJP2	TGTGCCACCTGGGAACCCCAAGGTCAAAAAGGGGTTGGTGATTGGATCAAGACGTTT	CATWEPQGQKGVGDWIKTF
TRGV9	few	TRGJP	TGTGCCTTGTGGGAGCAAGGAGAGTTGGGCAAAAAAATCAAGGTATTT	CALWEQGELGKKIKVF
TRGV8	large	TRGJ1/TRGJ2	TGTGCCACCTGGGATAGGCGGGGTTGGTATTATAAGAAACTCTTT	CATWDRRGWYYKKLF
TRGV5P	hyperexpanded	TRGJ1/TRGJ2	TGTGCCACCTGGGTCACCCGACCTTATTATAAGAAACTCTTT	CATWVTRPYYKKLF
TRGV4	hyperexpanded	TRGJ1/TRGJ2	TGTGCCACCTGGGATGTTAGGGAGAAACTCTTT	CATWDVREKLF
TRGV9	NA	TRGJP	TGTGCCTTGTGGGAGGTGCAAGAGTTGGGCAAAAAAATCAAGGTATTT	CALWEVQELGKKIKVF
TRGV2	large	TRGJ1/TRGJ2	TGTGCCACCTGGGACGGCCTCTATTATAAGAAACTCTTT	CATWDGLYYKKLF
TRGV4	large	TRGJP2	TGTGCCACCTGGGATGCGGATTGGATCAAGACGTTT	CATWDADWIKTF
TRGV3	few	TRGJ1/TRGJ2	TGTGCCACCTGGGACAGGCAGGGAGGTTTTTTTTATTATAAGAAACTCTTT	CATWDRQGGFFYYKKLF
TRGV5	large	TRGJ1/TRGJ2	TGTGCCACCTGGGACATTTATAAGAAACTCTTT	CATWDIYKKLF
TRGV2	hyperexpanded	TRGJ1/TRGJ2	TGTGCCACCTGGGACCCTAGGAAGAAACTCTTT	CATWDPRKKLF
TRGV2	large	TRGJ1/TRGJ2	TGTGCCACCTGGGACGGGCCGAGGTATAAGAAACTCTTT	CATWDGPRYKKLF
TRGV9	large	TRGJP2	TGTGCCTTGTGGGAGGTCGAGGGTGATTGGATCAAGACGTTT	CALWEVEGDWIKTF
TRGV2	large	TRGJ1/TRGJ2	TGTGCCACCTGGGACGGGCGCAAGAAACTCTTT	CATWDGRKKLF
TRGV2	large	TRGJ1/TRGJ2	TGTGCCACCTGGGACGGGCCAATCTATTATAAGAAACTCTTT	CATWDGPIYYKKLF
TRGV5	hyperexpanded	TRGJP2	TGTGCCACCTGGGACAGGCTTATCTGTAGTGATTGGATCAAGACGTTT	CATWDRLICSDWIKTF
TRGV2	hyperexpanded	TRGJ1/TRGJ2	TGTGCCACCTGGGACGGGCCCCTTTTGGATAAGAAACTCTTT	CATWDGPLLDKKLF
TRGV2	hyperexpanded	TRGJ1/TRGJ2	TGTGCCACCTGGGACGGGCCATGGTCTTATAAGAAACTCTTT	CATWDGPWSYKKLF
TRGV3	hyperexpanded	TRGJ1/TRGJ2	TGTGCCACCTGGGACAGGCCCAGGAAACTCTTT	CATWDRPRKLF
TRGV2	large	TRGJ1/TRGJ2	TGTGCCACCTGGGTGGCTTATTATAAGAAACTCTTT	CATWVAYYKKLF
TRGV2	hyperexpanded	TRGJP1	TGTGCCACCTGGGACGCCACTGGTTGGTTCAAGATATTT	CATWDATGWFKIF
TRGV5	large	TRGJ1/TRGJ2	TGTGCCACCTGGGACAGGCCCCGGTCGGATTATTATAAGAAACTCTTT	CATWDRPRSDYYKKLF
TRGV5	hyperexpanded	TRGJ1/TRGJ2	TGTGCCACCTGGGACAGGAACCCGAATTATTATAAGAAACTCTTT	CATWDRNPNYYKKLF
TRGV10	hyperexpanded	TRGJ1/TRGJ2	TGTGCTGCGTGGGATTATATGGGTAAGAAACTCTTT	CAAWDYMGKKLF
TRGV9	large	TRGJ1/TRGJ2	TGTGCCTTGTGGGGTTATTATAAGAAACTCTTT	CALWGYYKKLF
TRGV10	hyperexpanded	TRGJ1/TRGJ2	TGTGCTGCGTGGGATTATAAGGCCTGGGGTTATAAGAAACTCTTT	CAAWDYKAWGYKKLF
TRGV10	hyperexpanded	TRGJ1/TRGJ2	TGTGCTGCGTGGGACCCCCCCTTTCCTTATTATAAGAAACTCTTT	CAAWDPPFPYYKKLF
TRGV2	hyperexpanded	TRGJ1/TRGJ2	TGTGCCACCTGGGACGGGCTACTACTCTTT	CATWDGLLLF
TRGV2	large	TRGJ1/TRGJ2	TGTGCCACCTGGGACGGGCCGGGGATTTATTATAAGAAACTCTTT	CATWDGPGIYYKKLF
TRGV8	large	TRGJ1/TRGJ2	TGTGCCACCTGGGCTCTGTTATATAAGAAACTCTTT	CATWALLYKKLF
TRGV8	hyperexpanded	TRGJ1/TRGJ2	TGTGCCACCTGGGATACGGGATATAAGAAACTCTTT	CATWDTGYKKLF
TRGV2	large	TRGJ1/TRGJ2	TGTGCCACCTGGGACGGCCCCGAATCTTATAAGAAACTCTTT	CATWDGPESYKKLF
TRGV5	hyperexpanded	TRGJP1	TGTGCCACCTGGGATACCACTGGTTGGTTCAAGATATTT	CATWDTTGWFKIF
TRGV3	hyperexpanded	TRGJ1/TRGJ2	TGTGCCACCTGGGAGGGCCTTTATTATAAGAAACTCTTT	CATWEGLYYKKLF
TRGV2	hyperexpanded	TRGJP1	TGTGCCACCTGGGACGGCCATACCACTGGTTGGTTCAAGATATTT	CATWDGHTTGWFKIF